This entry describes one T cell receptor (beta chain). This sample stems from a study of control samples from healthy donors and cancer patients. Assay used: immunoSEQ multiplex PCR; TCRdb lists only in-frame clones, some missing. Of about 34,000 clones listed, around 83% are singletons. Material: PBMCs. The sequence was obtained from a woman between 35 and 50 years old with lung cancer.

CDR3 DNA sequence: TGCAGCGTTCGCGACAGCGAGAACCTTAGCTATGGCTACACCTTC. Amino acids: CSVRDSENLSYGYTF. The chain has TRBV29-1 and TRBJ1-2, with D possibly matching TRBD1 (5 bases). V was trimmed by 5 bases and J by 4 bases, leaving 20 bases between them. CDR3 length equals 15 residues. CDR1 and CDR2 (germline): SQVTM, ANQGSEA.